This TCR beta chain was identified in a study of early T cells in non-severe SARS-CoV-2 infection (dated by TCRdb to the early 2020s). As for the study more broadly: Bulk RNA from unsorted whole blood was used for TCR sequencing, so alpha and beta chains could not be paired. The investigation overall reported the following: VDJdb matching was skewed toward anti-spike CD8 responses, so virus-specific expansions were likely underestimated and private and CD4 specificities were missed.

Library preparation employed 5' RACE. Data came from a NextSeq 500. The TCR library protocol attached unique molecular identifiers to individual cDNA molecules to correct for sequencing error and PCR bias. Sequencing covered both TCR alpha and beta chains, and within each sample the abundances of alpha and beta sequences were tightly co-correlated. The original pipeline was this. Decombinator V4 was used to annotate TCR sequences for V gene, J gene and CDR3. TCRs were defined as expanded if a significant change between any two time points was detected under a Poisson model with p below 0.0001. Abundances of TCRs were expressed as counts per million after normalisation to the total number of TCRs sequenced in each sample. MAIT TCRs were defined by TRAV1-2 paired with TRAJ12, TRAJ20 or TRAJ33, and iNKT TCRs by TRAV10 paired with TRAJ18. VDJdb, accessed 1 November 2021, was searched for CMV, EBV and SARS-CoV-2 annotated TCRs, excluding TCRs annotated for multiple antigens. TCRdb took the public reads, trimmed them with fastp at Q25, ran MiXCR for clone calling and kept in-frame beta chains. All rows with the same CDR3 protein become a single entry with the most common DNA and genes. The V and J calls here are based on TCRdb, not the publication. Within this sample are around 78,000 distinct CDR3 sequences, with about 9.4% of them counted one time only. The ten largest clones represent roughly 7.5% of the sample.

The sample holds a few counts of this clonotype. Its antigen remains undetermined. Per-base quality was not reported, and no clone a single base away is much larger than it. From the germline V gene, CDR1 is SGHTA and CDR2 is FQGNSA. The CDR3 starts with the cysteine, ends with the phenylalanine, and has 15 residues. Only CDR3 DNA is held: 45 bases, read in frame from base 1. V was cut back by 5 bases and J by 4 bases, leaving a gap of 15 bases between them. A case-control design nested within a healthcare worker cohort in London, UK, was used, with weekly nasopharyngeal swab PCR tests and blood sampling performed. Healthcare workers were recruited during the week of the UK lockdown, between 23 and 31 March 2020, and followed weekly for up to roughly 15 weeks.

The source material was whole blood, sampled at baseline. The receptor comes from an adult who was a healthcare worker with PCR-confirmed SARS-CoV-2 infection or an uninfected control (not recorded which). The chain is made from TRBV7-2 and TRBJ1-5; the D gene is perhaps TRBD1, on 6 matching bases. CDR3 region: CASSPRGGSNQPQHF. The nucleotides are TGTGCCAGCAGCCCACGAGGGGGATCGAATCAGCCCCAGCATTTT.